This T cell receptor (beta chain) stems from a study of T cell responses to AZD1222 COVID-19 vaccine. Sequencing used immunoSEQ multiplex PCR; TCRdb keeps in-frame clones, though not all of them. The sample carries 85,000 to 95,000 clones, 89% recorded once. This CDR3 spans 16 amino acids. CDR1 and CDR2 from the germline V gene are LNHDA and SQIVND (reference sequence). Trimming removed 10 bases from V and 7 bases from J, with 26 bases in between. This sequence joins TRBV19 and TRBJ1-5; D may be TRBD1 (5 bases). The source material was peripheral blood, sampled 28 days after the second AZD1222 dose. The sequence was obtained from an adult who received the AZD1222 COVID-19 vaccine. The CDR3 sequence: CATQDSSQVGGQPQHF. In DNA form, the CDR3 reads TGTGCCACCCAAGACAGCTCACAGGTAGGAGGACAGCCCCAGCATTTT.